This T cell receptor (beta chain) stems from a study of T cells after yellow fever vaccination. The authors made TCR cDNA by 5'RACE template switching, adding a universal primer site and UMIs. TCRdb fed the 5' RACE reads into MiXCR, producing one record per CDR3 protein. This sample yields 300,000 to 400,000 distinct CDR3 sequences, of which roughly an eighth are seen a single time; roughly 3.1% belongs to the top ten. Points on this clonotype: Antigen: not known.

Points from the study as a whole: Researchers cautioned that FACS-sorted repertoires could harbor abundant clonotypes contaminating from the bulk population. Overall, a small share of clonotypes was seen in both CD4 and CD8 compartments. Most clones from primary vaccination resurfaced after the booster (around 97% CD4, 88% CD8).

Losses at the gene ends were 6 bases for V and 8 bases for J; bases not matched to a gene: 12. The germline V gene has CDR1 LNHDA and CDR2 SQIVND (reference sequence). CDR3 length: 14 amino acids. This rearrangement joins TRBV19 to TRBJ1-2; TRBD1 matches at 7 bases. Sequenced here: CD4+ T cells sorted from PBMCs, sampled 15 days after the yellow fever booster vaccination. The receptor was derived from a young man who received the YFV17D yellow fever vaccine. Written as DNA, the CDR3 is TGTGCCAGTAGCCGACAGGGATCTTCGAGCGGCTACACCTTC. This encodes CASSRQGSSSGYTF.